The rows below give T cell receptor beta chains drawn from one sample of a study of cytomegalovirus exposure and HLA in healthy donors. Libraries were prepared by immunoSEQ multiplex PCR; TCRdb keeps only in-frame clonotypes and omits some of them. The data show around 130,000 clones, 65% to 85% seen once. The sequenced material came from PBMCs. These receptors were collected from a woman between 40 and 55 years old in good health and CMV-seropositive. Each CDR3 is given with its conserved first and last residue. A D gene is named only where the DNA matches it firmly. Some rows have no size entry. The others give once, few or many, or a class for an expanded clone.

V,D,J,size,CDR3,DNA
TRBV30,.,TRBJ2-5,once,CAWCPGVGQETQYF,TGTGCCTGGTGCCCCGGGGTGGGCCAAGAGACCCAGTACTTC
TRBV28,TRBD1,TRBJ2-7,.,CASSRQGSYEQYF,TGTGCCAGCAGCCGACAGGGTTCCTACGAGCAGTACTTC
TRBV7-9,.,TRBJ1-2,once,CASSDRPATWAANYGYTF,TGTGCCAGCAGCGACCGGCCGGCCACTTGGGCAGCTAACTATGGCTACACCTTC
TRBV5-4,TRBD1,TRBJ1-6,.,CASSQGQADNSPLHF,TGTGCCAGCAGCCAAGGACAGGCAGATAATTCACCCCTCCACTTT
TRBV5-1,TRBD1,TRBJ1-5,.,CASSLGGQDNQPQHF,TGCGCCAGCAGCTTGGGAGGACAGGACAATCAGCCCCAGCATTTT
TRBV15,TRBD1,TRBJ1-1,.,CATSQGEETEAFF,TGTGCCACCAGCCAGGGGGAGGAAACTGAAGCTTTCTTT
TRBV4-3,.,TRBJ1-4,few,CASSQEPTGNEKLFF,TGCGCCAGCAGCCAAGAACCGACGGGGAATGAAAAACTGTTTTTT
TRBV19,TRBD1,TRBJ2-1,.,CASSRRDRGYNEQFF,TGTGCCAGTAGTAGACGGGACAGGGGCTACAATGAGCAGTTCTTC
TRBV7-3,.,TRBJ2-3,.,CASSMSGSTDTQYF,TGTGCCAGCAGCATGAGCGGGAGCACAGATACGCAGTATTTT
TRBV30,.,TRBJ1-1,.,CAWSSLAIQFF,TGTGCCTGGAGTTCCCTCGCCATCCAGTTCTTT
TRBV29-1,.,TRBJ2-7,.,CSVERRKSEQYF,TGCAGCGTTGAAAGGCGGAAGTCTGAGCAGTACTTC
TRBV5-4,.,TRBJ1-3,.,CASSLELSGNTIYF,TGTGCCAGCAGCTTGGAACTCTCTGGAAACACCATATATTTT
TRBV27,.,TRBJ2-7,few,CASSLSPEGSYEQYF,TGTGCCAGCAGTTTAAGCCCCGAGGGCTCCTACGAGCAGTACTTC
TRBV5-1,.,TRBJ1-2,.,CASSRVGVDYGYTF,TGCGCCAGCAGCCGGGTCGGAGTAGACTATGGCTACACCTTC
TRBV30,.,TRBJ2-3,once,CAWMRTLPRADTQYF,TGTGCCTGGATGCGGACCCTCCCGAGGGCAGATACGCAGTATTTT
TRBV15,.,TRBJ1-4,few,CATSRGLQGGNEKLFF,TGTGCCACCAGCAGAGGATTACAGGGTGGTAATGAAAAACTGTTTTTT
TRBV29-1,.,TRBJ2-7,.,CSGEDSTNYEQYF,TGCAGCGGAGAGGACAGCACCAACTACGAGCAGTACTTC
TRBV7-2,.,TRBJ2-3,once,CASSLDSSTDTQYF,TGTGCCAGCAGCTTGGACAGTAGCACAGATACGCAGTATTTT
TRBV7-2,TRBD1,TRBJ1-5,.,CASSLATGGAELGNQPQHF,TGTGCCAGCAGCTTAGCGACAGGGGGCGCGGAATTGGGCAATCAGCCCCAGCATTTT
TRBV4-1,.,TRBJ2-3,few,CASSQTWGVLTQYF,TGCGCCAGCAGCCAAACATGGGGGGTATTGACGCAGTATTTT
TRBV9,TRBD2,TRBJ2-1,.,CASSLGTSGTGSYNEQFF,TGTGCCAGCAGCCTGGGGACTAGCGGGACTGGGTCATACAATGAGCAGTTCTTC
TRBV5-4,TRBD1,TRBJ2-1,once,CASSADRVGRNEQFF,TGTGCCAGCAGCGCGGACAGGGTTGGTCGCAATGAGCAGTTCTTC
TRBV7-8,.,TRBJ1-4,.,CASRYDSSEKLFF,TGTGCCAGCAGGTACGACAGCTCGGAAAAACTGTTTTTT
TRBV5-3,TRBD2,TRBJ2-5,.,CARSFGLAGGRRSETQYF,TGTGCCAGAAGCTTCGGACTAGCGGGAGGTCGCCGGTCCGAGACCCAGTACTTC
TRBV13,.,TRBJ1-4,.,CASSLGSGWKEKLFF,TGTGCCAGCAGCTTAGGATCGGGGTGGAAGGAAAAACTGTTTTTT
TRBV9,TRBD1,TRBJ2-3,.,CASSFAAGGRTDTQYF,TGTGCCAGCAGCTTCGCGGCAGGGGGCCGGACAGATACGCAGTATTTT
TRBV7-3,TRBD1,TRBJ1-2,few,CASSPQGGFNYGYTF,TGTGCCAGCAGCCCTCAAGGGGGCTTCAACTATGGCTACACCTTC
TRBV29-1,.,TRBJ2-7,.,CSVESGEGLYEQYF,TGCAGCGTTGAGAGTGGCGAGGGCCTGTACGAGCAGTACTTC
TRBV30,.,TRBJ1-1,.,CAWSAARGFEEAFF,TGTGCCTGGAGTGCCGCAAGGGGGTTTGAGGAAGCTTTCTTT
TRBV14,.,TRBJ2-2,once,CASSQDSRRGRNTGELFF,TGTGCCAGCAGCCAAGATTCTCGCCGAGGGAGGAACACCGGGGAGCTGTTTTTT
TRBV4-3,TRBD1,TRBJ2-7,.,CASSQGGQGAEEQYF,TGCGCCAGCAGCCAAGGAGGACAGGGGGCTGAAGAGCAGTACTTC
TRBV6-5,TRBD2,TRBJ2-7,.,CASSYYGGSFSYEQYF,TGTGCCAGCAGTTACTACGGCGGGAGCTTCTCCTACGAGCAGTACTTC
TRBV28,TRBD2,TRBJ2-1,.,CASREFGGGTYNEQFF,TGTGCCAGCAGGGAATTCGGGGGGGGGACCTACAATGAGCAGTTCTTC
TRBV7-2,.,TRBJ2-7,.,CASSPHYEQYF,TGTGCCAGCAGCCCACACTACGAGCAGTACTTC
TRBV5-6,.,TRBJ2-1,.,CASSLEVSDEQFF,TGTGCCAGCAGCTTAGAAGTCTCGGATGAGCAGTTCTTC
TRBV4-1,.,TRBJ2-7,.,CASSQVRGYEQYF,TGCGCCAGCAGCCAAGTTCGGGGCTACGAGCAGTACTTC
TRBV5-8,.,TRBJ2-1,.,CASSWRGLVGLNPYNEQFF,TGTGCCAGCAGCTGGAGGGGTTTGGTTGGGCTCAACCCTTACAATGAGCAGTTCTTC
TRBV6-1,TRBD1,TRBJ2-1,few,CASSELTGGFPNEQFF,TGTGCCAGCAGTGAGCTAACAGGGGGTTTTCCCAATGAGCAGTTCTTC
TRBV9,.,TRBJ1-1,.,CASSVAGRDTEAFF,TGTGCCAGCAGCGTAGCGGGCAGGGACACTGAAGCTTTCTTT
TRBV7-9,.,TRBJ1-1,.,CSSSPEGGTEAFF,TGTTCCAGCAGCCCTGAGGGCGGCACTGAAGCTTTCTTT
TRBV27,TRBD1,TRBJ1-2,.,CASNTSGDRSPAGYTF,TGTGCCAGCAACACCTCAGGGGACAGATCCCCGGCTGGCTACACCTTC
TRBV11-1,TRBD2,TRBJ2-1,.,CASSPASGGAGEQFF,TGTGCCAGCAGCCCTGCTAGCGGGGGGGCCGGTGAGCAGTTCTTC
TRBV6-5,TRBD1,TRBJ1-2,.,CASREQGFGYTF,TGTGCCAGCAGAGAACAGGGGTTCGGCTACACCTTC
TRBV25-1,.,TRBJ2-2,.,CASTSRETGELFF,TGTGCCAGCACAAGCAGGGAAACCGGGGAGCTGTTTTTT
TRBV5-1,TRBD1,TRBJ2-7,.,CASTQGVTYEQYF,TGCGCCAGCACACAGGGGGTTACCTACGAGCAGTACTTC
TRBV4-3,.,TRBJ2-7,.,CASSQDSGYEQYF,TGCGCCAGCAGCCAAGATAGCGGCTACGAGCAGTACTTC
TRBV5-1,.,TRBJ1-1,few,CASSSSGLDTEAFF,TGCGCCAGCAGCTCTTCAGGATTAGACACTGAAGCTTTCTTT
TRBV7-2,TRBD1,TRBJ1-2,.,CASSPRTGGKGYTF,TGTGCCAGCAGCCCTAGGACAGGGGGGAAGGGCTACACCTTC
TRBV9,.,TRBJ2-7,.,CASSVMSRASSYEQYF,TGTGCCAGCAGCGTAATGAGCAGGGCAAGCTCCTACGAGCAGTACTTC
TRBV19,TRBD1,TRBJ2-7,once,CASSWERGRGEQYF,TGTGCCAGTAGTTGGGAGAGGGGGCGCGGCGAGCAGTACTTC
TRBV18,TRBD1,TRBJ1-4,.,CASSPRSSGQDEKLFF,TGTGCCAGCTCACCACGTAGCTCGGGACAGGATGAAAAACTGTTTTTT
TRBV29-1,TRBD1,TRBJ2-1,.,CSVEAYNRGQYNEQFF,TGCAGCGTTGAAGCCTACAACAGGGGGCAATACAATGAGCAGTTCTTC
TRBV27,TRBD1,TRBJ1-1,.,CASSLRQGGGSPTEAFF,TGTGCCAGCAGTTTACGACAGGGTGGAGGATCTCCCACTGAAGCTTTCTTT
TRBV27,TRBD2,TRBJ2-3,few,CASKSSGVVDTQYF,TGTGCCAGCAAATCCAGCGGGGTAGTAGATACGCAGTATTTT
TRBV19,TRBD1,TRBJ1-1,.,CATKTGGNTEAFF,TGTGCCACCAAGACAGGGGGCAACACTGAAGCTTTCTTT
TRBV7-9,.,TRBJ1-1,.,CAERIEQGIGSIPFTEAFF,TGTGCAGAGAGGATAGAGCAGGGGATCGGTTCGATTCCCTTCACTGAAGCTTTCTTT
TRBV15,.,TRBJ1-1,.,CATSRTANTEAFF,TGTGCCACCAGCAGGACAGCGAACACTGAAGCTTTCTTT